The 11 T cell receptor beta chains below all came from one sample that was sequenced in a study of blood T cell repertoires in COVID-19. This table comes from immunoSEQ multiplex PCR, and its TCRdb copy is limited to in-frame clones, with some not included. The repertoire holds roughly 180,000 clones, with less than 85% as singletons. Sequencing was done on a sample of peripheral blood. These receptors came from a woman aged 60 to 75 with COVID-19, enrolled during active disease.

The CDR3 sequence: CASSEQARTEAFF. As DNA, the CDR3 is TGTGCCAGCAGCGAGCAGGCCCGCACTGAAGCTTTCTTT. V usage is TRBV27 and J usage is TRBJ1-1; D unclear. The V end lost 6 bases, the J end lost 4 bases, and 12 bases lay between the germline ends. The CDR3 is made up of 13 amino acids. Germline V gene data show CDR1 as MNHEY and CDR2 as SMNVEV (reference sequence).

The chain links TRBV11-2 to TRBJ1-3; tentative D call: TRBD1 (6 bases). Trimming shortened V by 3 bases and J by 3 bases, and 9 bases separated the two germline ends. Germline CDR1 and CDR2: SGHAT and FQNNGV. This CDR3 comprises 14 residues. The CDR3 loop reads CASSFRGRGNTIYF. CDR3 coding DNA: TGTGCCAGCAGCTTCAGGGGTCGTGGAAACACCATATATTTT.

This clone was found once. This chain connects TRBV5-6 to TRBJ1-2; D is uncertain. Germline loops: CDR1 SGHDT, CDR2 YYEEEE. V lost 1 base, J lost 6 bases, and 10 bases lay in between. This CDR3 region has 13 residues. CDR3 residues: CASSLSGSHGYTF. The CDR3 DNA reads as TGTGCCAGCAGCTTGTCAGGTTCCCATGGCTACACCTTC.

The chain is built from TRBV10-1 and TRBJ1-1; D is unclear. From germline, CDR1 is WNHNN and CDR2 SYGVQD (reference sequence). V lost 6 bases, J lost 0 bases, and 11 bases lay in between. This CDR3 has 14 amino acids. For the CDR3, the DNA is TGCGCCAGCAGGGCCCGCAATATGAACACTGAAGCTTTCTTT. Residues: CASRARNMNTEAFF.

V usage is TRBV2 and J usage is TRBJ1-3; D remains ambiguous. Germline CDR1 reads SNHLY; CDR2 reads FYNNEI. Trimming pared 6 bases from V and 2 bases from J, leaving 17 bases between. CDR3 length: 16 amino acids. The CDR3 region has the DNA TGTGCCAGCAGACCAAGATTGAGAGGCACTGGAAACACCATATATTTT. The encoded protein is CASRPRLRGTGNTIYF.

The chain has TRBV19 and TRBJ2-3, with no clear D. Germline CDR1 is LNHDA and CDR2 is SQIVND (reference sequence). Deletions cut 1 base from V and 2 bases from J, with 7 bases between. CDR3 length: 14 residues. This CDR3 reads CASSIVVNTDTQYF. The CDR3 region has the DNA TGTGCCAGTAGTATAGTAGTCAACACAGATACGCAGTATTTT.

This clone was recorded a few times. Other nucleotide sequences from this sample produce the same CDR3. This chain joins TRBV6-2 or TRBV6-3 and TRBJ2-1; 13 nucleotides align to TRBD2. The CDR3 consists of 19 residues. Germline CDR1 is MNHEY and CDR2 is SVGEGT. V was pared by 2 bases and J by 0 bases, with 7 bases of the junction left unmatched. The CDR3 region has the DNA TGTGCCAGCAGTTACCCCCGACTAGCGGGAGGTCCCTCCTACAATGAGCAGTTCTTC. Amino acid sequence: CASSYPRLAGGPSYNEQFF.

This chain connects TRBV4-1 to TRBJ2-3; D is possibly TRBD2 (5 bases). Germline CDR1 reads MGHRA; CDR2 reads YSYEKL. Trimming stripped 7 bases from V and 0 bases from J, with 14 bases between. The CDR3 has 15 amino acids. The CDR3 nucleotides are TGCGCCAGCACCAGACTACCCGTGAGCACAGATACGCAGTATTTT. Protein product: CASTRLPVSTDTQYF.

The V and J genes are TRBV7-6 and TRBJ1-6, with 9 bases that match TRBD1. The CDR3 has 15 residues. Looked up from germline, CDR1 is SGHVS and CDR2 is FNYEAQ. The trim removed 0 bases at V and 9 bases at J, leaving 3 bases unmatched. CDR3 coding DNA: TGTGCCAGCAGCTTAGCCACAGGGGGCTTTTCACCCCTCCACTTT. This gives the protein CASSLATGGFSPLHF.

This clone was recorded only once. The DNA of the CDR3 is TGCAGCGTTTTAGCGGGAACCGGGGAGCTGTTTTTT. Translating gives CSVLAGTGELFF. This chain links TRBV29-1 with TRBJ2-2; TRBD2 agrees at 8 bases. This CDR3 contains 12 residues. The trim removed 5 bases at V and 5 bases at J, leaving 1 base unmatched. From germline, CDR1 is SQVTM and CDR2 ANQGSEA.

V usage is TRBV6-5 and J usage is TRBJ2-6; possible D gene TRBD1, 6 bases. This CDR3 is 15 amino acids long. V lost 5 bases to trimming and J lost 2 bases, with 10 bases between them. The germline V gene has CDR1 MNHEY and CDR2 SVGAGI. This CDR3 reads CASSPQGPGANVLTF. The CDR3 DNA reads as TGTGCCAGCAGTCCACAGGGCCCTGGGGCCAACGTCCTGACTTTC.